A single sample gave rise to the 27 T cell receptor beta chains below, sequenced in a study of CD8 T cells in Susac syndrome. RNA totalling roughly 0.45 to 1 ug underwent reverse transcription with random hexamers. Via MiXCR, TCRdb re-called the immunoSEQ multiplex PCR reads, giving one row per CDR3 protein. The sample lists more than 100,000 distinct CDR3 sequences; just under 95% were seen once. Specimen: CD8+ T cells from PBMCs. These receptors all come from a human donor with Susac syndrome.

CDR3 loop: CSARDPPEGLYNEQFF. CDR3 nucleotides: TGCAGTGCTAGAGATCCGCCCGAGGGACTCTACAATGAGCAGTTCTTC. This rearrangement joins TRBV20-1 to TRBJ2-1, with TRBD2 as a possible D gene (6 bases). In germline, CDR1 is DFQATT, CDR2 SNEGSKA (reference sequence). The CDR3 extends over 16 amino acids. V was trimmed by 0 bases and J by 3 bases, leaving 15 bases between them.

V gene TRBV9 combines with J gene TRBJ2-1, with 11 nucleotides matching TRBD1. This CDR3 comprises 16 residues. CDR1 is SGDLS, CDR2 YYNGEE, per germline. V lost 0 bases, J lost 4 bases, and 3 bases stayed unmatched. For the CDR3, the DNA is TGTGCCAGCAGCGTAGTTGGGGACAGGGGGTACAATGAGCAGTTCTTC. It translates to CASSVVGDRGYNEQFF. The full variable domain, with the rest looked up from reference TRBV9 and TRBJ2-1, is DSGVTQTPKHLITATGQRVTLRCSPRSGDLSVYWYQQSLDQGLQFLIQYYNGEERAKGNILERFSAQQFPDLHSELNLSSLELGDSALYFCASSVVGDRGYNEQFFGPGTRLTVL.

This chain connects TRBV30 to TRBJ2-7; 8 nucleotides align to TRBD2. CDR1 and CDR2 from the germline V gene are GTSNPN and SVGIG (reference sequence). Trimming at V came to 4 bases and at J to 2 bases, leaving 7 bases not matched to a gene. CDR3 length: 14 residues. This CDR3 is CAWTPGGGPYEQYF. CDR3 nucleotides: TGTGCCTGGACCCCCGGGGGGGGCCCCTACGAGCAGTACTTC.

Comment on this clonotype: As the CDR3 is not closed by the conserved phenylalanine or tryptophan, this likely results from a read error. The DNA is omitted, as the CDR3 cannot be located on it reliably, and the CDR3 follows TCRdb's listing. This rearrangement joins TRBV12-3 or TRBV12-4 to TRBJ2-1; the D call in the table, TRBD2, was not verified against the DNA. The CDR3 is 12 amino acids in total, end residues counted. The CDR3 reads CASSLGLAGVGL.

The CDR3 nucleotides read TGTGCCTGGAGTCCGTCACGGGATGGCTACACCTTC. Protein: CAWSPSRDGYTF. V is TRBV30 and J is TRBJ1-2; D not certain. This CDR3 contains 12 residues. Germline V gene data show CDR1 as GTSNPN and CDR2 as SVGIG (reference sequence). V gave up 2 bases and J gave up 6 bases, with 10 bases separating them.

V and J are TRBV7-9 and TRBJ2-5; D is possibly TRBD1 (6 bases). This CDR3 has 14 residues. Germline-derived CDR1 and CDR2 are SEHNR and FQNEAQ (reference sequence). V was shortened by 6 bases and J by 4 bases, with 15 bases between the two germline ends. CDR3 loop: CASRTGSSGETQYF. The CDR3 DNA reads TGTGCCAGCAGAACAGGGAGTTCGGGAGAGACCCAGTACTTC.

The genes are TRBV9 and TRBJ1-6, with D tentatively TRBD1 (6 bases). The V end was cut by 6 bases, the J end by 12 bases, with 16 bases between. Per the germline V gene, CDR1 is SGDLS and CDR2 is YYNGEE. The CDR3 sequence is 13 residues long. The CDR3 DNA follows: TGTGCCAGCACCCCGGACAGCTGGGGACCCCTCCACTTT. Protein: CASTPDSWGPLHF.

DNA of the CDR3: TGCGCCAGCAGCCGCCTTTCCGGGACTAGAGAATCAGATACGCAGTATTTT. Amino acid sequence: CASSRLSGTRESDTQYF. V usage is TRBV4-3 and J usage is TRBJ2-3; TRBD2 aligns across 8 bases. This CDR3 has 17 amino acids. Germline CDR1 LGHNA, CDR2 YSLEER. Trimming took 4 bases from V and 4 from J; bases not matched to a gene: 13.

The chain has TRBV24-1 and TRBJ1-2; D is undetermined. Germline CDR1 KGHDR, CDR2 SFDVKD. CDR3 length equals 11 residues. Trimming removed 4 bases at V and 6 bases at J, with 5 bases between. The CDR3 sequence: CATSDGNGYTF. CDR3 sequence (DNA): TGTGCCACCAGTGACGGAAATGGCTACACCTTC.

This sequence joins TRBV12-3 or TRBV12-4 and TRBJ1-2; no firm D call. Between the trimmed V and J ends, which lost 6 bases and 1 base, there was a span of 9 bases. CDR3 length: 13 amino acids. The CDR3 bases are TGTGCCAGCAGAGACAATGGTAACTATGGCTACACCTTC. It translates to CASRDNGNYGYTF.

The rearrangement uses TRBV3-1 and TRBJ1-2, with 8 bases identical to TRBD1. The germline V gene encodes CDR1 LGHDT and CDR2 YNNKEL (reference sequence). The CDR3 has 17 amino acids. The junction had 9 bases not matched to a gene; V was cut back by 0 bases and J by 3 bases. CDR3 sequence: CASSQDAINRGDYGYTF. CDR3 nucleotides: TGTGCCAGCAGCCAAGACGCGATAAACAGGGGGGACTATGGCTACACCTTC.

The chain combines TRBV12-3 or TRBV12-4 with TRBJ1-1; possibly TRBD1 for D (6 bases). V lost 5 bases, J lost 3 bases, and 16 bases lay in between. There are 15 residues in the CDR3. CDR3 protein: CASSPRGQFDTEAFF. The CDR3 DNA reads TGTGCCAGCAGTCCCAGAGGACAGTTTGACACTGAAGCTTTCTTT.

The chain uses TRBV5-6 and TRBJ2-3; D gene uncertain. The V gene's germline CDR1 is SGHDT and CDR2 YYEEEE. This CDR3 is 14 amino acids long. The V end lost 4 bases, the J end lost 4 bases, and 13 bases lay between the germline ends. The CDR3 DNA reads as TGTGCCAGCAGCCCAATACCTAGACCAGATACGCAGTATTTT. This sequence encodes CASSPIPRPDTQYF.

The CDR3 coding sequence is TGTGCCAGCAGTTTTACAGCGGGGGGGCCCAATGAGCAGTTCTTC. Amino acids: CASSFTAGGPNEQFF. The genes are TRBV12-3 or TRBV12-4 and TRBJ2-1; 10 bases are a match to TRBD2. CDR3 length: 15 residues. V was pared by 3 bases and J by 6 bases, with 5 bases of the junction left unmatched.

The chain uses TRBV4-3 and TRBJ2-2; D is perhaps TRBD1 (6 bases). Germline CDR1 LGHNA, CDR2 YSLEER. V shed 0 bases and J shed 3 bases, with 11 bases lying between them. The CDR3 is made up of 16 amino acids. The CDR3 protein is CASSQELAGDTGELFF. The CDR3, as DNA: TGCGCCAGCAGCCAAGAGTTGGCAGGGGACACCGGGGAGCTGTTTTTT.

The chain recombines TRBV29-1 with TRBJ1-2; D might be TRBD1 (5 bases). V shed 2 bases and J shed 8 bases, with 12 bases lying between them. The CDR3 loop spans 12 amino acids. Germline CDR1 reads SQVTM; CDR2 reads ANQGSEA. The CDR3 bases are TGCAGCGTTGAAAGACGAGGGGCCGGCTACACCTTC. It codes for CSVERRGAGYTF.

This chain links TRBV3-1 with TRBJ1-1; D remains unclear. V gave up 4 bases and J gave up 2 bases, with 11 bases separating them. The V gene's germline CDR1 is LGHDT and CDR2 YNNKEL (reference sequence). The length of the CDR3 is 14 residues. Written as DNA, the CDR3 is TGTGCCAGCAGCCCGGGCAGGCTCAACACTGAAGCTTTCTTT. It is translated as CASSPGRLNTEAFF.

The chain joins TRBV20-1 to TRBJ2-7; D gene uncertain. Trimming shortened V by 0 bases and J by 2 bases, and 5 bases separated the two germline ends. Germline V gene data show CDR1 as DFQATT and CDR2 as SNEGSKA (reference sequence). CDR3 length: 12 amino acids. The CDR3 reads CSARDRTYEQYF. In DNA, the CDR3 is TGCAGTGCTAGAGATCGCACCTACGAGCAGTACTTC.

This chain uses TRBV5-4 with TRBJ2-6; the D is unclear. Trimming took off 2 bases at V and 0 bases at J, with 6 bases between the two ends. This CDR3 region has 15 residues. Germline-derived CDR1 and CDR2 are SGHNT and YYREEE (reference sequence). The CDR3: CASSFLSSGANVLTF. CDR3 nucleotide sequence: TGTGCCAGCAGCTTTTTAAGCTCTGGGGCCAACGTCCTGACTTTC.

The gene calls are TRBV3-1 and TRBJ1-1; the match to TRBD1 covers 9 bases. Germline trimming cut 6 bases from V and 2 bases from J; bases unmatched to any gene: 4. Germline-derived CDR1 and CDR2 are LGHDT and YNNKEL (reference sequence). The CDR3 covers 14 residues. The DNA for the CDR3 is TGTGCCAGCAGAACGACAGGGGGAAACACTGAAGCTTTCTTT. Its protein is CASRTTGGNTEAFF.

This sequence joins TRBV5-4 and TRBJ2-1; 11 bases agree with TRBD1. Germline V gives CDR1 SGHNT, CDR2 YYREEE (reference sequence). This CDR3 is built from 14 residues. V was pared by 4 bases and J by 6 bases, with 3 bases of the junction left unmatched. This CDR3 reads CASSAGTGGNEQFF. CDR3 DNA sequence: TGTGCCAGCAGCGCCGGGACAGGGGGCAATGAGCAGTTCTTC.

The chain recombines TRBV7-9 with TRBJ1-1; 7 nucleotides align to TRBD1. CDR1 is SEHNR and CDR2 is FQNEAQ in the germline V gene (reference sequence). The CDR3 length is 17 residues. Losses at the gene ends were 4 bases for V and 3 bases for J; bases not matched to a gene: 14. CDR3 residues: CASSSPRQGGLDTEAFF. The CDR3 DNA is TGTGCCAGCAGCTCCCCACGACAGGGTGGACTTGACACTGAAGCTTTCTTT. Full variable domain (rest looked up from reference TRBV7-9 and TRBJ1-1): DTGVSQNPRHKITKRGQNVTFRCDPISEHNRLYWYRQTLGQGPEFLTYFQNEAQLEKSRLLSDRFSAERPKGSFSTLEIQRTEQGDSAMYLCASSSPRQGGLDTEAFFGQGTRLTVV.

The rearrangement links TRBV9 to TRBJ1-5, with 7 nucleotides matching TRBD1. The ends lost 4 bases at V and 0 bases at J; junction bases unmatched: 13. CDR1 and CDR2 (germline): SGDLS, YYNGEE. The CDR3 sequence is 18 residues long. The CDR3, as DNA: TGTGCCAGCAGCCCCCGAGACAGGGCACTATATAGCAATCAGCCCCAGCATTTT. It specifies CASSPRDRALYSNQPQHF.

The V and J genes are TRBV6-5 and TRBJ2-1; weak D call: TRBD2 (5 bases). This CDR3 has 12 residues. CDR1 and CDR2 from the germline V gene are MNHEY and SVGAGI. Trimming shortened V by 4 bases and J by 5 bases, and 6 bases separated the two germline ends. The DNA for the CDR3 is TGTGCCAGCAGTTGGGGAGACAATGAGCAGTTCTTC. Amino acids: CASSWGDNEQFF.

The chain has TRBV6-6 and TRBJ2-1; D might be TRBD1 (5 bases). The CDR3 sequence is 16 residues long. Germline lookup yields CDR1 MNHNY and CDR2 SVGAGI (reference sequence). V lost 2 bases and J 0 bases, leaving 11 bases between the germline ends. The CDR3 spells CASSYATAPSYNEQFF. For the CDR3, the DNA is TGTGCCAGCAGTTACGCGACAGCGCCCTCCTACAATGAGCAGTTCTTC.

V gene TRBV4-1 combines with J gene TRBJ1-1; D ambiguous. Germline values: CDR1 MGHRA, CDR2 YSYEKL. V lost 1 base and J 5 bases, leaving 11 bases between the germline ends. CDR3 length: 14 residues. The CDR3 nucleotides read TGCGCCAGCAGCCAAGGTGCCGGTGGGACTGAAGCTTTCTTT. This sequence encodes CASSQGAGGTEAFF.

The chain uses TRBV7-3 and TRBJ2-3, with 9 bases aligning to TRBD2. The CDR3 runs to 15 residues. J lost 3 bases, V lost 5 bases, and 6 bases had no gene match. CDR1 SGHTA and CDR2 FQGTGA come from the germline V gene. The CDR3 sequence: CASSPDSGGTDTQYF. The CDR3 coding sequence is TGTGCCAGCAGCCCGGATAGCGGGGGTACAGATACGCAGTATTTT.